Presented here are 23 T cell receptor beta chains from one specimen sequenced in a study of blood T cell repertoires in COVID-19. Libraries were prepared by immunoSEQ multiplex PCR; TCRdb keeps only in-frame clonotypes and omits some of them. The data contain around 280,000 clones, 90% of them singletons. The sample was PBMCs or T cells enriched from blood (not recorded which). The receptors stem from a woman between 18 and 29 years old with acute COVID-19.

This rearrangement joins TRBV27 to TRBJ2-3, with a possible D match to TRBD2 (6 bases). The germline CDR1 and CDR2 sequences are MNHEY and SMNVEV (reference sequence). The CDR3 is 15 residues long. V lost 3 bases and J lost 8, with 18 bases in between. The CDR3 region is CASSFVGDSVVTQYF. The DNA of the CDR3 is TGTGCCAGCAGTTTCGTGGGGGACTCCGTAGTTACGCAGTATTTT.

The chain recombines TRBV9 with TRBJ2-3; D is unresolved. This CDR3 contains 14 residues. The V end was cut by 1 base, the J end by 2 bases, with 8 bases between. CDR1 SGDLS and CDR2 YYNGEE come from the germline V gene. The CDR3 nucleotides are TGTGCCAGCAGCGTAACAGCCCACACAGATACGCAGTATTTT. Translated, it gives CASSVTAHTDTQYF.

This clone was seen a few times. This chain links TRBV24-1 with TRBJ2-7; 10 bases are a match to TRBD1. The CDR3 has 15 amino acids. Losses at the gene ends were 4 bases for V and 4 bases for J; bases not matched to a gene: 6. CDR1 and CDR2 (germline): KGHDR, SFDVKD. The CDR3 sequence is CATSDPTGGGYEQYF. The CDR3 DNA is TGTGCCACCAGTGACCCGACAGGGGGCGGGTACGAGCAGTACTTC.

J is TRBJ2-3 and V is TRBV19; TRBD1 matches 7 bases. CDR3 length: 13 residues. Germline CDR1 and CDR2: LNHDA and SQIVND (reference sequence). Trimming took 6 bases from V and 5 from J; bases not matched to a gene: 5. CDR3 nucleotide sequence: TGTGCCAGTAGCTTACAGGGGTTAGATACGCAGTATTTT. Protein sequence: CASSLQGLDTQYF. Supplemented by reference TRBV19 and TRBJ2-3, the full variable domain reads DGGITQSPKYLFRKEGQNVTLSCEQNLNHDAMYWYRQDPGQGLRLIYYSQIVNDFQKGDIAEGYSVSREKKESFPLTVTSAQKNPTAFYLCASSLQGLDTQYFGPGTRLTVL.

The V and J genes are TRBV7-9 and TRBJ2-7; 16 bases line up with TRBD2. This CDR3 comprises 19 residues. The V and J ends lost 3 bases and 3 bases, in that order; junction bases with no gene match: 11. Germline assignment: CDR1 SEHNR and CDR2 FQNEAQ (reference sequence). The CDR3 coding sequence is TGTGCCAGCAGCTTTCCCGGGACTAGCGGGAGGGCAGGGAGCTACGAGCAGTACTTC. It is translated as CASSFPGTSGRAGSYEQYF.

V gene TRBV28 combines with J gene TRBJ1-2; 7 bases are a match to TRBD1. The CDR3 has 13 residues. V dropped 8 bases and J dropped 4; count of bases not matched to a gene: 7. Germline CDR1 and CDR2: MDHEN and SYDVKM. The DNA of the CDR3 is TGTGCCAGCGAACAACAGGGGCTCTATGGCTACACCTTC. Its translation is CASEQQGLYGYTF.

The V gene is TRBV24-1, the J gene TRBJ1-2; 9 bases fit TRBD1. The V segment lost 1 base and the J segment 10 bases; nucleotides outside the gene matches: 0. This CDR3 region has 12 residues. Germline values: CDR1 KGHDR, CDR2 SFDVKD. The DNA for the CDR3 is TGTGCCACCAGTGATTTACAGGGGGCCTACACCTTC. The encoded protein is CATSDLQGAYTF.

The J gene is TRBJ2-7, the V gene TRBV19; 8 bases align to TRBD2. Germline CDR1 is LNHDA and CDR2 is SQIVND (reference sequence). V trimming: 9 bases; J trimming: 3 bases; junction bases outside the gene matches: 16. This CDR3 is built from 16 residues. DNA for the CDR3: TGTGCCAGCTCACGCGATTGGCTAGCGGGCGACTACGAGCAGTACTTC. This encodes CASSRDWLAGDYEQYF.

This chain's CDR3 is CASSKEGGQGLYF. The CDR3 region has the DNA TGTGCCAGCAGCAAAGAAGGAGGACAGGGTTTGTACTTC. This sequence joins TRBV21-1 and TRBJ2-7; no check of the table's D call, TRBD1, against the DNA was made. TRBV21-1 is labeled a pseudogene. The CDR3 spans 13 residues.

The chain couples TRBV6-1 to TRBJ1-3; D not resolved. Germline CDR1 reads MNHNS; CDR2 reads SASEGT. The ends were cut back, 2 bases at V and 0 bases at J, with 11 bases in the middle. There are 16 residues in the CDR3. Here the CDR3 reads CASSENSAGSGNTIYF. CDR3 bases: TGTGCCAGCAGTGAAAACAGCGCGGGCTCTGGAAACACCATATATTTT.

The J gene is TRBJ2-4, the V gene TRBV28; 9 bases align to TRBD1. With 2 bases clipped from V and 3 bases from J, the junction kept 8 bases outside the gene matches. This CDR3 has 17 residues. Per the germline V gene, CDR1 is MDHEN and CDR2 is SYDVKM. The CDR3 loop is CASSLMSQGAGKNIQYF. CDR3 DNA sequence: TGTGCCAGCAGTTTAATGTCACAGGGGGCGGGCAAAAACATTCAGTACTTC.

The J gene is TRBJ2-5, the V gene TRBV28, with D possibly matching TRBD2 (5 bases). CDR1 and CDR2 (germline): MDHEN, SYDVKM. V shed 3 bases and J shed 5 bases, with 16 bases lying between them. The CDR3 spans 15 residues. The CDR3 region is CASSLLATYLETQYF. The CDR3, as DNA: TGTGCCAGCAGTTTGCTAGCCACCTATCTGGAGACCCAGTACTTC.

The chain recombines TRBV5-7 with TRBJ1-2; the D gene is possibly TRBD1 (5 bases). TRBV5-7 is designated an ORF whose function remains uncertain. CDR3 length: 13 amino acids. V was cut by 2 bases and J by 4 bases, with 9 bases left in between. CDR3 sequence (DNA): TGTGCCAGCAGCTTCGGGGGGAGCTATGGCTACACCTTC. Translation gives CASSFGGSYGYTF.

The genes are TRBV19 and TRBJ1-5, with 11 nucleotides matching TRBD1. Germline CDR1 reads LNHDA; CDR2 reads SQIVND (reference sequence). This CDR3 has 14 residues. Germline trimming cut 7 bases from V and 3 bases from J; bases unmatched to any gene: 2. In nucleotides, the CDR3 is TGTGCCAGTACGGGACAGGGGGTCAATCAGCCCCAGCATTTT. Translation gives CASTGQGVNQPQHF.

The chain joins TRBV30 to TRBJ1-3; 7 bases align to TRBD1. Trimming at V came to 4 bases and at J to 0 bases, leaving 6 bases not matched to a gene. The CDR3 extends over 15 amino acids. CDR1 and CDR2 (germline): GTSNPN, SVGIG (reference sequence). Written as DNA, the CDR3 is TGTGCCTGGAAGCAGGGGGAATTCTCTGGAAACACCATATATTTT. Translating gives CAWKQGEFSGNTIYF. The full variable domain, completed using reference TRBV30 and TRBJ1-3, is SQTIHQWPATLVQPVGSPLSLECTVEGTSNPNLYWYRQAAGRGLQLLFYSVGIGQISSEVPQNLSASRPQDRQFILSSKKLLLSDSGFYLCAWKQGEFSGNTIYFGEGSWLTVV.

The chain joins TRBV7-2 to TRBJ2-7; a possible D gene is TRBD2 (6 bases). Germline CDR1 SGHTA, CDR2 FQGNSA. CDR3 length: 15 residues. Between the trimmed V and J ends, which lost 2 bases and 4 bases, there was a span of 15 bases. CDR3 region: CASSLTSGSQYEQYF. CDR3 nucleotide sequence: TGTGCCAGCAGCTTAACGTCCGGGAGCCAATACGAGCAGTACTTC.

The table lists this clone with a count of one. The rearrangement uses TRBV5-4 and TRBJ2-5, with TRBD1 identical over 7 bases. The V and J ends lost 2 bases and 5 bases, in that order; junction bases with no gene match: 6. Looked up from germline, CDR1 is SGHNT and CDR2 is YYREEE (reference sequence). This CDR3 region has 14 residues. The CDR3 loop is CASSLMTGSETQYF. Here the CDR3 DNA reads TGTGCCAGCAGCTTAATGACAGGGTCGGAGACCCAGTACTTC.

The rearrangement joins TRBV3-1 (or the pseudogene TRBV3-2) to TRBJ2-5; no firm D call. The CDR3 is made up of 11 amino acids. Germline values: CDR1 LGHDT, CDR2 YNNKEL (reference sequence). V gave up 2 bases and J gave up 5 bases, with 3 bases separating them. The CDR3 DNA follows: TGTGCCAGCAGCCAATCGGAGACCCAGTACTTC. Translation gives CASSQSETQYF.

This clone has a handful of counts. The chain carries TRBV6-5 and TRBJ2-7, with TRBD1 identical over 9 bases. J lost 3 bases, V lost 8 bases, and 5 bases had no gene match. The CDR3 is 13 amino acids. Germline CDR1 MNHEY, CDR2 SVGAGI. Here the CDR3 DNA reads TGTGCCAGCTCCGGGACAGGGATCTACGAGCAGTACTTC. Amino acids: CASSGTGIYEQYF.

The rearrangement uses TRBV3-1 (or the pseudogene TRBV3-2) and TRBJ2-1; 10 bases are shared with TRBD2. Germline CDR1 LGHDT, CDR2 YNNKEL (reference sequence). Unmatched junction bases numbered 8, after V lost 3 bases and J lost 0 bases. The CDR3 covers 18 residues. The CDR3 loop reads CASSQLKLAGFSYNEQFF. The CDR3 DNA follows: TGTGCCAGCAGCCAGCTAAAACTAGCGGGATTCTCCTACAATGAGCAGTTCTTC.

This chain uses TRBV28 with TRBJ2-7; 8 bases are a match to TRBD2. Germline V CDR1 and CDR2: MDHEN, SYDVKM. Trimming took 2 bases from V and 3 from J; bases not matched to a gene: 6. The CDR3 covers 15 residues. CDR3 in DNA: TGTGCCAGCAGTTTAGTAGCGGGACGCCTCTACGAGCAGTACTTC. As protein: CASSLVAGRLYEQYF.

This chain joins TRBV5-1 and TRBJ1-5; 7 positions agree with TRBD1. The CDR3 consists of 15 residues. With V trimmed by 4 bases and J by 4 bases, 8 bases remained unmatched. Germline values: CDR1 SGHRS, CDR2 YFSETQ. CDR3: CASSDGTAPNQPQHF. The CDR3, as DNA: TGCGCCAGCAGCGACGGGACAGCTCCAAATCAGCCCCAGCATTTT.

This rearrangement joins TRBV6-5 to TRBJ1-1; tentatively, D is TRBD1 (6 bases). Germline V gene lookup returns CDR1 MNHEY and CDR2 SVGAGI. Trimming cost V 6 bases and J 2 bases, with 13 bases left between them. This CDR3 has 14 residues. CDR3 amino acids: CASRRDTANTEAFF. The DNA for the CDR3 is TGTGCCAGCAGACGGGACACCGCAAACACTGAAGCTTTCTTT.